A selection of T cell receptor beta chains follows, all from one sample in a study of blood T cell repertoires in COVID-19. Method: immunoSEQ multiplex PCR; TCRdb's copy keeps in-frame clones and lacks some. Among 55,000 to 65,000 clones listed, less than 80% were seen once. Source material: peripheral blood. Receptor source: a man in his sixties with acute or convalescent COVID-19. CDR3s include the opening cysteine and the closing phenylalanine or tryptophan. The order of the fields is CDR3 DNA, CDR3 protein, D gene, J gene, clone size, V gene. D genes are given only for firm matches. Expanded clones get a size class; other rows say once, few or many, or leave the size out.

cdr3_nt: TGTGCCAGCAGCTTGGTGGCAGGGAATGAAAAACTGTTTTTT; cdr3_aa: CASSLVAGNEKLFF; d_call: NA; j_call: TRBJ1-4; clone_size: NA; v_call: TRBV5-5
cdr3_nt: TGTGCCAGCAGCTTGAAGCCAGGTCTCCAAGAGACCCAGTACTTC; cdr3_aa: CASSLKPGLQETQYF; d_call: NA; j_call: TRBJ2-5; clone_size: few; v_call: TRBV5-8
cdr3_nt: TGTGCCAGCAGTCTTGTCATGAACACTGAAGCTTTCTTT; cdr3_aa: CASSLVMNTEAFF; d_call: NA; j_call: TRBJ1-1; clone_size: NA; v_call: TRBV6-6
cdr3_nt: TGTGCCAGCAGTGACGGACCGGAGAGGAGGTACGAGCAGTACTTC; cdr3_aa: CASSDGPERRYEQYF; d_call: NA; j_call: TRBJ2-7; clone_size: NA; v_call: TRBV25-1
cdr3_nt: TGTGCCAGCAGTGAATATCCCCCCTCCCTCGATGGCTACACCTTC; cdr3_aa: CASSEYPPSLDGYTF; d_call: NA; j_call: TRBJ1-2; clone_size: NA; v_call: TRBV6-1
cdr3_nt: TGTGCCAGTAGTATTATTCTCGAGCGGGCCCAGCATTTT; cdr3_aa: CASSIILERAQHF; d_call: NA; j_call: TRBJ1-5; clone_size: NA; v_call: TRBV19
cdr3_nt: TGTGCCAGCAGCGCGCTCAGGGGGTCCACTGAAGCTTTCTTT; cdr3_aa: CASSALRGSTEAFF; d_call: TRBD1; j_call: TRBJ1-1; clone_size: NA; v_call: TRBV9
cdr3_nt: TGTGCCAGCAGTTTTACGGGGTACGAGCAGTACTTC; cdr3_aa: CASSFTGYEQYF; d_call: NA; j_call: TRBJ2-7; clone_size: NA; v_call: TRBV28
cdr3_nt: TGTGCCAGTAAAGAGGCGCCCGGTAATGAAAAACTGTTTTTT; cdr3_aa: CASKEAPGNEKLFF; d_call: NA; j_call: TRBJ1-4; clone_size: NA; v_call: TRBV19
cdr3_nt: TGCGCCAGCAGGCAACAACAGGGTGAAGGCCAGCCCCAGCATTTT; cdr3_aa: CASRQQQGEGQPQHF; d_call: NA; j_call: TRBJ1-5; clone_size: few; v_call: TRBV10-1
cdr3_nt: TGTGCCAGCACCCCGGGACAGGCGCGATCTGAAGCTTTCTTT; cdr3_aa: CASTPGQARSEAFF; d_call: TRBD1; j_call: TRBJ1-1; clone_size: NA; v_call: TRBV2
cdr3_nt: TGTGCCAGTACCAGAGAACTAGCGGCGTACAATGAGCAGTTCTTC; cdr3_aa: CASTRELAAYNEQFF; d_call: TRBD2; j_call: TRBJ2-1; clone_size: few; v_call: TRBV19
cdr3_nt: TGCGCCAGCACCTTAGGGGGGGCCGGGGAGCTGTTTTTT; cdr3_aa: CASTLGGAGELFF; d_call: NA; j_call: TRBJ2-2; clone_size: NA; v_call: TRBV5-1
cdr3_nt: TGTGCCAGCAGTTCGGGGAGCGGCAAAAACATTCAGTACTTC; cdr3_aa: CASSSGSGKNIQYF; d_call: NA; j_call: TRBJ2-4; clone_size: NA; v_call: TRBV5-4
cdr3_nt: TGTGCCAGCCTTGAGGGAGGGGCCAGCTACGAGCAGTACTTC; cdr3_aa: CASLEGGASYEQYF; d_call: TRBD2; j_call: TRBJ2-7; clone_size: NA; v_call: TRBV7-2
cdr3_nt: TGTGCCAGCAGCCCCCGACTAGCGGGAGGGCCAACAGATACGCAGTATTTT; cdr3_aa: CASSPRLAGGPTDTQYF; d_call: TRBD2; j_call: TRBJ2-3; clone_size: few; v_call: TRBV7-2
cdr3_nt: TGTGCCAGCAGTTTGAGGTATCAGCCCCAGCATTTT; cdr3_aa: CASSLRYQPQHF; d_call: NA; j_call: TRBJ1-5; clone_size: NA; v_call: TRBV28
cdr3_nt: TGCAGCGTTGGCCCCTTAGTACCTTATGGCTACACCTTC; cdr3_aa: CSVGPLVPYGYTF; d_call: NA; j_call: TRBJ1-2; clone_size: NA; v_call: TRBV29-1
cdr3_nt: TGCGCCAGTAATGACAGGGGGCTAAGCCCTGAAGCTTTCTTT; cdr3_aa: CASNDRGLSPEAFF; d_call: TRBD1; j_call: TRBJ1-1; clone_size: once; v_call: TRBV5-1
cdr3_nt: TGTGCCAGCCGCAATATAAGGGAGCCGGAGCGGCCCCAGCATTTT; cdr3_aa: CASRNIREPERPQHF; d_call: NA; j_call: TRBJ1-5; clone_size: NA; v_call: TRBV6-6
cdr3_nt: TGTGCCAGCAGTCCTCGGGGCTACGAGCAGTACTTC; cdr3_aa: CASSPRGYEQYF; d_call: NA; j_call: TRBJ2-7; clone_size: NA; v_call: TRBV28
cdr3_nt: TGTGCCACCAGTGACCCAGGTGCGTGGACCCAGTACTTC; cdr3_aa: CATSDPGAWTQYF; d_call: NA; j_call: TRBJ2-5; clone_size: NA; v_call: TRBV24-1
cdr3_nt: TGTGCCAGCTCACCTTGGACAGGGGGAAGTGCTGAAGCTTTCTTT; cdr3_aa: CASSPWTGGSAEAFF; d_call: TRBD1; j_call: TRBJ1-1; clone_size: once; v_call: TRBV18
cdr3_nt: TGTGCCAGCAGCGTAGGTGGACAGGGTGACTACGAGCAGTACTTC; cdr3_aa: CASSVGGQGDYEQYF; d_call: TRBD1; j_call: TRBJ2-7; clone_size: once; v_call: TRBV9
cdr3_nt: TGTGCCAGCAGCCCGGGACTAGCGACCAGCGAGCAGTTCTTC; cdr3_aa: CASSPGLATSEQFF; d_call: TRBD2; j_call: TRBJ2-1; clone_size: few; v_call: TRBV7-2
cdr3_nt: TGTGCCAGCAGCTTAGTGGCTGTCACTGAAGCTTTCTTT; cdr3_aa: CASSLVAVTEAFF; d_call: NA; j_call: TRBJ1-1; clone_size: NA; v_call: TRBV7-8
cdr3_nt: TGTGCCAGCAGACTCGGGCCCGGGACAGGTTCCTACGAGCAGTACTTC; cdr3_aa: CASRLGPGTGSYEQYF; d_call: TRBD1; j_call: TRBJ2-7; clone_size: NA; v_call: TRBV7-8
cdr3_nt: TGTGCCATCAGGCCTCGGGGAGGAGGCACAGATACGCAGTATTTT; cdr3_aa: CAIRPRGGGTDTQYF; d_call: NA; j_call: TRBJ2-3; clone_size: NA; v_call: TRBV10-3
cdr3_nt: TGTGCCAGCAGCTCCCTAGAGGGCGCGGGTGGCTACACCTTC; cdr3_aa: CASSSLEGAGGYTF; d_call: NA; j_call: TRBJ1-2; clone_size: NA; v_call: TRBV9
cdr3_nt: TGTGCCAGTAGCCAACGACGGGACACCAGAGGGGACACCTTC; cdr3_aa: CASSQRRDTRGDTF; d_call: NA; j_call: TRBJ1-2; clone_size: NA; v_call: TRBV19
cdr3_nt: TGTGCCATCAGCCCGACTAGCAAGTCGGCCGTGGAGCTGTTTTTT; cdr3_aa: CAISPTSKSAVELFF; d_call: TRBD2; j_call: TRBJ2-2; clone_size: NA; v_call: TRBV10-3
cdr3_nt: TGTGCCAGCTCGTCGGGACTAGCCGATGAGCAGTTCTTC; cdr3_aa: CASSSGLADEQFF; d_call: TRBD2; j_call: TRBJ2-1; clone_size: NA; v_call: TRBV18